Listed here are 21 T cell receptor beta chains from one sample, sequenced in a study of T cell responses to AZD1222 COVID-19 vaccine (dated by TCRdb to about 2021). Library generation was performed with the immunoSEQ multiplex PCR assay. Drawn from immuneACCESS, this table holds only the in-frame rearrangements with V and J called that TCRdb kept. Clones are partly lost; checked studies trace under half to an unresolved V gene and leave the rest unexplained. This sample gives about 90,000 clones in total; 85% of them show up just once. The top ten clones comprise more than 4% of the sample. The sample's time point label, in plain terms: about 28 days (+/-7) after the second vaccine dose. The material was peripheral blood, obtained 28 days after the second AZD1222 dose. The receptor source for this set is an adult who received the AZD1222 COVID-19 vaccine.

The chain combines TRBV4-1 with TRBJ2-7; possible D gene TRBD2, 5 bases. The V end was cut by 4 bases, the J end by 5 bases, with 9 bases between. CDR1 is MGHRA, CDR2 YSYEKL, per germline. The CDR3 is 12 residues long. For the CDR3, the DNA is TGCGCCAGCAGCCTCCCTAGCCACGAGCAGTACTTC. Translated, it gives CASSLPSHEQYF.

The chain carries TRBV25-1 and TRBJ1-3; no definite D call. Germline-derived CDR1 and CDR2 are MGHDK and SYGVNS. Trimming removed 1 base at V and 6 bases at J, with 4 bases between. The CDR3 totals 12 residues. The CDR3 loop reads CASSEWKNTIYF. The CDR3, as DNA: TGTGCCAGCAGTGAATGGAAAAACACCATATATTTT.

The chain has TRBV10-3 and TRBJ1-1, with D hard to call. This CDR3 is 14 amino acids long. Germline V CDR1 and CDR2: ENHRY, SYGVKD. Trimming removed 3 bases from V and 5 bases from J, with 13 bases in between. In DNA form, the CDR3 reads TGTGCCATCAGTGAATACCGCGGGGAAACTGAAGCTTTCTTT. This codes for CAISEYRGETEAFF.

The rearrangement uses TRBV15 and TRBJ2-7; 9 bases align to TRBD2. CDR3 length equals 14 residues. Trimming took 5 bases from V and 6 from J; bases not matched to a gene: 8. CDR1 and CDR2 from the germline V gene are LNHNV and YYDKDF (reference sequence). CDR3 sequence (DNA): TGTGCCACCAGCGCCCAGCGGGAGGTAGGCGAGCAGTACTTC. This sequence encodes CATSAQREVGEQYF.

J is TRBJ2-3 and V is TRBV18, with D possibly being TRBD2 (5 bases). V was cut by 6 bases and J by 10 bases, with 17 bases left in between. In germline, CDR1 is KGHSH, CDR2 LQKENI. The CDR3 is 13 residues long. The CDR3 sequence: CASSPAPQRAQYF. CDR3 nucleotide sequence: TGTGCCAGCTCCCCTGCTCCCCAGAGGGCGCAGTATTTT.

A note on this clone: Other nucleotide sequences from this sample produce the same CDR3. The V and J genes are TRBV19 and TRBJ2-1; D gene unclear. CDR1 is LNHDA, CDR2 SQIVND, per germline (reference sequence). The V end lost 1 base, the J end lost 5 bases, and 6 bases lay between the germline ends. The CDR3 has 13 residues. Written as DNA, the CDR3 is TGTGCCAGTAGTATAGGACCTAACAATGAGCAGTTCTTC. The encoded protein is CASSIGPNNEQFF.

As for this clone: Different DNA sequences within this sample yield the same CDR3. This chain connects TRBV29-1 to TRBJ2-7; maybe TRBD2 (5 bases). Germline-derived CDR1 and CDR2 are SQVTM and ANQGSEA. The CDR3 is 12 amino acids. Trimming removed 5 bases at V and 3 bases at J, with 11 bases between. The CDR3 DNA reads TGCAGCGTTTATACGGGATACTACGAGCAGTACTTC. It translates to CSVYTGYYEQYF.

The chain carries TRBV27 and TRBJ2-1, with 7 bases that match TRBD2. The germline gives CDR1 MNHEY, CDR2 SMNVEV (reference sequence). J gave up 0 bases and V 7 bases, and 6 bases lay outside the gene matches. This CDR3 has 15 residues. CDR3 in DNA: TGTGCCAGCAACCGGGGCGGGAGCTCCTACAATGAGCAGTTCTTC. It codes for CASNRGGSSYNEQFF.

The chain joins TRBV12-3 or TRBV12-4 to TRBJ2-2, with D perhaps matching TRBD1 (6 bases). There are 11 residues in the CDR3. The V end lost 10 bases, the J end lost 4 bases, and 7 bases lay between the germline ends. CDR3 DNA sequence: TGTGCCAACAGGGTCACCGGGGAGCTGTTTTTT. It codes for CANRVTGELFF.

The chain is built from TRBV21-1 and TRBJ2-6; the DNA was not used to check the table's D call, TRBD2. TRBV21-1 is assigned pseudogene status. The CDR3 is 16 amino acids. The CDR3 is CASSKMIRSGANVLTF. The DNA of the CDR3 is TGTGCCAGCAGCAAAATGATCCGGTCTGGGGCCAACGTCCTGACTTTC.

The V gene is TRBV7-9, the J gene TRBJ1-2; possibly TRBD1 for D (5 bases). CDR1 is SEHNR and CDR2 is FQNEAQ in the germline V gene (reference sequence). The CDR3 sequence is 14 residues long. Trimming stripped 5 bases from V and 4 bases from J, with 14 bases between. CDR3 coding DNA: TGTGCCAGCAGCCCCCCCGGGGGGGTCTATGGCTACACCTTC. Translated: CASSPPGGVYGYTF.

The genes are TRBV19 and TRBJ1-4; tentatively, D is TRBD1 (6 bases). Trimming shortened V by 3 bases and J by 5 bases, and 10 bases separated the two germline ends. The CDR3 totals 14 residues. Germline V gene lookup returns CDR1 LNHDA and CDR2 SQIVND (reference sequence). The CDR3 DNA reads TGTGCCAGTAGTATGGGGGCGCAAAATGAAAAACTGTTTTTT. This gives the protein CASSMGAQNEKLFF.

The rearrangement links TRBV2 to TRBJ2-2, with TRBD2 matching over 12 bases. The length of the CDR3 is 18 residues. V gave up 7 bases and J gave up 4 bases; unmatched junction bases: 13. Germline V gives CDR1 SNHLY, CDR2 FYNNEI. CDR3 nucleotide sequence: TGTGCCAGCACGCCCCTTCTAGCGGGGGGGTTGAGCACCGGGGAGCTGTTTTTT. Encoded protein: CASTPLLAGGLSTGELFF. The full variable domain, rest sourced from reference TRBV2 and TRBJ2-2, is EPEVTQTPSHQVTQMGQEVILRCVPISNHLYFYWYRQILGQKVEFLVSFYNNEISEKSEIFDDQFSVERPDGSNFTLKIRSTKLEDSAMYFCASTPLLAGGLSTGELFFGEGSRLTVL.

V is TRBV11-2 and J is TRBJ2-7; D may be TRBD1 or TRBD2 (6 bases each). Germline V gene lookup returns CDR1 SGHAT and CDR2 FQNNGV. The CDR3 is 15 residues long. The V and J ends lost 5 bases and 2 bases respectively, with 16 bases between them. The chain's CDR3 is CASSVRGDNPYEQYF. The CDR3 DNA reads TGTGCCAGCAGCGTAAGGGGGGACAACCCCTACGAGCAGTACTTC.

This clone turned up a few times. This chain uses TRBV19 with TRBJ1-5; D ambiguous. Trimming stripped 3 bases from V and 4 bases from J, with 13 bases between. Germline V gene lookup returns CDR1 LNHDA and CDR2 SQIVND (reference sequence). This CDR3 comprises 15 residues. CDR3 DNA: TGTGCCAGTAGTATCCTGAGGCAGATAAATCAGCCCCAGCATTTT. This encodes CASSILRQINQPQHF.

V is TRBV6-5 and J is TRBJ2-7; 7 nucleotides line up with TRBD1. Germline V gives CDR1 MNHEY, CDR2 SVGAGI. Unmatched junction bases numbered 5, after V lost 6 bases and J lost 3 bases. CDR3 size: 13 residues. The CDR3 DNA follows: TGTGCCAGCAGAGGCGACAGGGACTACGAGCAGTACTTC. It specifies CASRGDRDYEQYF.

V is TRBV5-1 and J is TRBJ2-2, with D possibly TRBD1 on 6 matching bases. Germline lookup yields CDR1 SGHRS and CDR2 YFSETQ. Trimming removed 4 bases from V and 4 bases from J, with 17 bases in between. This CDR3 is 16 amino acids long. The CDR3 bases are TGCGCCAGCAGCGAACCTACAGGGTTGGGCACCGGGGAGCTGTTTTTT. Translating gives CASSEPTGLGTGELFF.

Concerning this clone itself: One junction end does not reproduce the germline sequence, and a read error may be involved. This chain links TRBV7-7 with TRBJ2-3; TRBD1 matches at 7 bases. The CDR3 extends over 15 amino acids. Germline CDR1 reads SSHAT; CDR2 reads FNYEAQ (reference sequence). CDR3 protein: CASSLGTVSTDTQYF. In nucleotides, the CDR3 is TGTGCTAGCAGCCTCGGGACAGTTAGCACAGATACGCAGTATTTT.

This clone has only a few counts. The chain couples TRBV2 to TRBJ1-1, with D possibly being TRBD1 (6 bases). V lost 6 bases and J lost 4, with 18 bases in between. Germline CDR1 SNHLY, CDR2 FYNNEI. The CDR3 sequence is 15 residues long. In nucleotides, the CDR3 is TGTGCCAGCAGGGAGAACAGGGAGCGAGGCACTGAAGCTTTCTTT. It encodes CASRENRERGTEAFF.

The chain couples TRBV28 to TRBJ1-5; a possible D gene is TRBD1 (5 bases). The length of the CDR3 is 16 residues. V dropped 5 bases and J dropped 0 bases, with 14 bases sitting between them. Germline-derived CDR1 and CDR2 are MDHEN and SYDVKM. CDR3 protein: CASSPFGGFSNQPQHF. The CDR3 DNA is TGTGCCAGCAGTCCCTTTGGGGGGTTTAGCAATCAGCCCCAGCATTTT. The full variable domain, with the rest looked up from reference TRBV28 and TRBJ1-5, is DVKVTQSSRYLVKRTGEKVFLECVQDMDHENMFWYRQDPGLGLRLIYFSYDVKMKEKGDIPEGYSVSREKKERFSLILESASTNQTSMYLCASSPFGGFSNQPQHFGDGTRLSIL.

V and J are TRBV28 and TRBJ1-4; TRBD1 aligns across 9 bases. This CDR3 contains 14 residues. V was clipped by 5 bases and J by 6 bases; unmatched bases: 4. CDR1 is MDHEN, CDR2 SYDVKM, per germline. The CDR3 nucleotides are TGTGCCAGCAGTCCCGGGACAGGGTATGAAAAACTGTTTTTT. Its translation is CASSPGTGYEKLFF.